One sample yielded the 28 T cell receptor beta chains listed below, sequenced in a study of blood T cell repertoires in COVID-19. Profiling relied on immunoSEQ multiplex PCR, and the TCRdb table lists in-frame clones only, not all of them. In the table there are over 120,000 clones, 88% of which are singletons. The sequencing sample was made of peripheral blood. These receptors all stem from a man in his 70s with acute or convalescent COVID-19.

This clone has a handful of counts. V gene TRBV6-2 or TRBV6-3 combines with J gene TRBJ2-4; the D gene is possibly TRBD2 (6 bases). This CDR3 comprises 19 residues. CDR1 is MNHEY, CDR2 SVGEGT, per germline. Trimming stripped 2 bases from V and 2 bases from J, with 22 bases between. CDR3 region: CASSYAPPGRTPSKNIQYF. The DNA for the CDR3 is TGTGCCAGCAGTTACGCGCCCCCCGGGAGAACACCATCCAAAAACATTCAGTACTTC.

The table lists this clone with a count of one. This chain connects TRBV18 to TRBJ1-1; D perhaps matches TRBD1 (6 bases). The germline V and J ends were trimmed by 2 bases and 5 bases, with 9 bases remaining between them. The CDR3 is made up of 13 amino acids. Germline CDR1 reads KGHSH; CDR2 reads LQKENI. CDR3 sequence: CASSPSGVTEAFF. CDR3 nucleotide sequence: TGTGCCAGCTCACCATCAGGGGTGACTGAAGCTTTCTTT.

The chain employs TRBV9 and TRBJ2-2; the D is unclear. The CDR3 has 15 residues. Trimming took 0 bases from V and 4 from J, leaving 10 bases between them. Germline loops: CDR1 SGDLS, CDR2 YYNGEE. The CDR3 spells CASSVGTQVTGELFF. CDR3 DNA: TGTGCCAGCAGCGTAGGTACCCAGGTCACCGGGGAGCTGTTTTTT.

The rearrangement links TRBV6-1 to TRBJ1-5; 7 bases are a match to TRBD1. The CDR3 is made up of 16 amino acids. V shed 2 bases, J shed 5 bases, and the junction held 9 bases outside the gene matches. Germline loops: CDR1 MNHNS, CDR2 SASEGT. CDR3 loop: CASSETRQGGHQPQHF. The CDR3 DNA reads TGTGCCAGCAGTGAAACCAGACAGGGCGGACATCAGCCCCAGCATTTT.

The genes are TRBV2 and TRBJ2-3, with 10 bases that match TRBD2. Unmatched junction bases numbered 3, after V lost 3 bases and J lost 3 bases. The germline V gene has CDR1 SNHLY and CDR2 FYNNEI. CDR3 length equals 15 residues. CDR3 residues: CASSDASGSTDTQYF. CDR3 DNA: TGTGCCAGCAGTGACGCTAGCGGGAGTACAGATACGCAGTATTTT.

The chain is built from TRBV7-9 and TRBJ1-1; D remains ambiguous. Between the trimmed V and J ends, which lost 10 bases and 0 bases, there was a span of 12 bases. Germline CDR1 SEHNR, CDR2 FQNEAQ (reference sequence). This CDR3 is 13 amino acids long. CDR3 DNA sequence: TGTGCCACAACCGGGATATTGAACACTGAAGCTTTCTTT. It specifies CATTGILNTEAFF.

V usage is TRBV5-1 and J usage is TRBJ2-4; possibly TRBD1 for D (6 bases). Germline loops: CDR1 SGHRS, CDR2 YFSETQ. The CDR3 extends over 15 amino acids. V was cut by 2 bases and J by 0 bases, with 9 bases left in between. As DNA, the CDR3 is TGCGCCAGCAGCTTACAGGGCGAAGCCAAAAACATTCAGTACTTC. Translation gives CASSLQGEAKNIQYF.

The chain joins TRBV5-1 to TRBJ2-1; D might be TRBD2 (6 bases). This CDR3 has 15 residues. With 1 base removed from V and 0 bases from J, the gap between germline ends came to 8 bases. Germline lookup yields CDR1 SGHRS and CDR2 YFSETQ. The CDR3 sequence is CASSLRGGSYNEQFF. Here the CDR3 DNA reads TGCGCCAGCAGCTTGCGGGGAGGCTCCTACAATGAGCAGTTCTTC.

This clone was observed a handful of times. The chain is built from TRBV7-9 and TRBJ2-7; perhaps TRBD2 as D (6 bases). Trimming took off 7 bases at V and 2 bases at J, with 18 bases between the two ends. CDR3 length: 15 residues. Germline V gene sequence: CDR1 SEHNR, CDR2 FQNEAQ (reference sequence). The CDR3 here is CASTSPTREPYEQYF. CDR3 in DNA: TGTGCCAGCACCTCGCCCACTCGGGAGCCCTACGAGCAGTACTTC.

This clone was observed a single time. The chain is built from TRBV28 and TRBJ1-2; TRBD1 might be the D (6 bases). The germline CDR1 and CDR2 sequences are MDHEN and SYDVKM. This CDR3 is built from 14 residues. With 7 bases removed from V and 2 bases from J, the gap between germline ends came to 14 bases. CDR3 sequence (DNA): TGTGCCAGCACCCTAACCCAGGGGAACTATGGCTACACCTTC. This sequence encodes CASTLTQGNYGYTF.

V is TRBV3-1 (or the pseudogene TRBV3-2) and J is TRBJ2-3; 7 bases match TRBD2. CDR1 is LGHDT and CDR2 is YNNKEL in the germline V gene (reference sequence). This CDR3 spans 16 amino acids. Unmatched junction bases numbered 4, after V lost 1 base and J lost 0 bases. CDR3 sequence: CASSQGGGLSTDTQYF. DNA for the CDR3: TGTGCCAGCAGCCAAGGGGGGGGACTTAGCACAGATACGCAGTATTTT.

This clone is a singleton in its sample. The chain employs TRBV24-1 and TRBJ1-2, with 7 bases aligning to TRBD1. This CDR3 spans 14 amino acids. V gave up 7 bases and J gave up 3 bases; unmatched junction bases: 7. Germline V gene lookup returns CDR1 KGHDR and CDR2 SFDVKD. Here the CDR3 DNA reads TGTGCCACCAGACAGACAGGGAATGACTATGGCTACACCTTC. Protein product: CATRQTGNDYGYTF.

This sequence joins TRBV5-4 and TRBJ2-7; 11 bases match TRBD1. The trim removed 4 bases at V and 3 bases at J, leaving 6 bases unmatched. The CDR3 runs 15 residues. Germline loops: CDR1 SGHNT, CDR2 YYREEE (reference sequence). The CDR3 DNA sequence: TGTGCCAGCAGCCCCCAGGGGACAGGGGGCTACGAGCAGTACTTC. Protein: CASSPQGTGGYEQYF.

This rearrangement joins TRBV15 to TRBJ2-1; weak D call: TRBD2 (5 bases). Germline CDR1 and CDR2: LNHNV and YYDKDF (reference sequence). V lost 0 bases to trimming and J lost 4 bases, with 7 bases between them. CDR3 size: 14 residues. The CDR3, as DNA: TGTGCCACCAGCAGAGATGAGGGTTACAATGAGCAGTTCTTC. Residues: CATSRDEGYNEQFF. The variable domain in full, completed from reference TRBV15 and TRBJ2-1, reads DAMVIQNPRYQVTQFGKPVTLSCSQTLNHNVMYWYQQKSSQAPKLLFHYYDKDFNNEADTPDNFQSRRPNTSFCFLDIRSPGLGDTAMYLCATSRDEGYNEQFFGPGTRLTVL.

The rearrangement uses TRBV6-5 and TRBJ2-3, with D possibly matching TRBD2 (5 bases). CDR1 and CDR2 (germline): MNHEY, SVGAGI. Trimming removed 6 bases at V and 2 bases at J, with 6 bases between. The CDR3 runs 12 residues. The CDR3 sequence: CASSDYTDTQYF. Here the CDR3 DNA reads TGTGCCAGCAGCGACTACACAGATACGCAGTATTTT.

The genes are TRBV2 and TRBJ1-5, with 7 bases fitting TRBD1. This CDR3 contains 15 residues. The V gene's germline CDR1 is SNHLY and CDR2 FYNNEI. V lost 6 bases to trimming and J lost 1 base; unmatched junction nucleotides: 6. The CDR3, as DNA: TGTGCCAGCAGGGCGACAGGGACAAGCAATCAGCCCCAGCATTTT. Its translation is CASRATGTSNQPQHF.

The chain recombines TRBV27 with TRBJ1-4, with 8 bases fitting TRBD1. The junction had 10 bases not matched to a gene; V was cut back by 6 bases and J by 7 bases. CDR3 length: 15 residues. Germline loops: CDR1 MNHEY, CDR2 SMNVEV (reference sequence). For the CDR3, the DNA is TGTGCCAGCAGGGCCACCGGGACAGGATCTGAAAAACTGTTTTTT. Translated, it gives CASRATGTGSEKLFF.

This chain joins TRBV2 and TRBJ1-5, with TRBD1 matching over 9 bases. The germline gives CDR1 SNHLY, CDR2 FYNNEI. This CDR3 has 16 residues. Unmatched junction bases numbered 5, after V lost 3 bases and J lost 2 bases. The CDR3 nucleotides read TGTGCCAGCAGTGAGACAGGGGGTGGTGGCAATCAGCCCCAGCATTTT. Encoded protein: CASSETGGGGNQPQHF.

This clone has more than one count but fewer than ten. This rearrangement joins TRBV18 to TRBJ1-4, with D perhaps matching TRBD1 (5 bases). Per germline, CDR1 KGHSH and CDR2 LQKENI. Trimming took off 6 bases at V and 0 bases at J, with 11 bases between the two ends. CDR3 length equals 15 residues. The CDR3 coding sequence is TGTGCCAGCTCGGGAGGGGTTGCAACTAATGAAAAACTGTTTTTT. It is translated as CASSGGVATNEKLFF.

This clone is a singleton in its sample. The chain carries TRBV19 and TRBJ2-2; tentative D call: TRBD1 (6 bases). V shed 5 bases and J shed 1 base, with 8 bases lying between them. Germline V gives CDR1 LNHDA, CDR2 SQIVND (reference sequence). This CDR3 is built from 14 residues. CDR3 nucleotides: TGTGCCAGTAGTCTACAGGGGAACACCGGGGAGCTGTTTTTT. Its translation: CASSLQGNTGELFF.

The chain is built from TRBV6-1 and TRBJ1-5; 7 bases are a match to TRBD1. J was trimmed by 1 base and V by 3 bases; bases with no gene match: 6. The CDR3 sequence is 16 residues long. The V gene's germline CDR1 is MNHNS and CDR2 SASEGT. The DNA for the CDR3 is TGTGCCAGCAGTGAGTCCCCCAGGGGGAGCAATCAGCCCCAGCATTTT. It specifies CASSESPRGSNQPQHF.

The V and J genes are TRBV10-3 and TRBJ1-2; D might be TRBD1 (6 bases). This CDR3 has 14 residues. CDR1 is ENHRY and CDR2 is SYGVKD in the germline V gene. V lost 3 bases and J 2 bases, leaving 10 bases between the germline ends. CDR3 sequence reads: CAISDPGTNYGYTF. DNA of the CDR3: TGTGCCATCAGTGACCCCGGGACAAACTATGGCTACACCTTC.

J is TRBJ2-5 and V is TRBV27, with D possibly TRBD1 on 5 matching bases. CDR1 is MNHEY, CDR2 SMNVEV, per germline (reference sequence). This CDR3 comprises 13 residues. Trimming took 5 bases from V and 2 from J, leaving 9 bases between them. CDR3 protein: CASSRGYQETQYF. The CDR3 DNA reads TGTGCCAGCAGTAGGGGCTATCAAGAGACCCAGTACTTC.

The DNA for the CDR3 is TGTGCCAGCAGTGCCGCCGGGGCGGGGGAGCAGTTCTTC. This codes for CASSAAGAGEQFF. This chain joins TRBV7-9 and TRBJ2-1; D is possibly TRBD2 (6 bases). The CDR3 loop spans 13 amino acids. Trimming shortened V by 6 bases and J by 10 bases, and 16 bases separated the two germline ends. Germline CDR1 and CDR2: SEHNR and FQNEAQ (reference sequence).

The V and J genes are TRBV2 and TRBJ1-2, with a weak D call TRBD1 (5 bases). There are 16 residues in the CDR3. With 1 base removed from V and 5 bases from J, the gap between germline ends came to 17 bases. The germline CDR1 and CDR2 sequences are SNHLY and FYNNEI. CDR3 residues: CASSEGEAGPVYGYTF. The CDR3 nucleotides read TGTGCCAGCAGTGAAGGGGAGGCAGGGCCCGTATATGGCTACACCTTC.

The V call is TRBV28, the J call TRBJ1-5; 7 positions agree with TRBD1. The germline CDR1 and CDR2 sequences are MDHEN and SYDVKM. The CDR3 sequence is 13 residues long. Trimming took 8 bases from V and 7 from J; bases not matched to a gene: 8. CDR3 sequence: CASVRGLDQPQHF. The CDR3 nucleotides read TGTGCCAGCGTGAGGGGGCTCGACCAGCCCCAGCATTTT.

The V call is TRBV6-5, the J call TRBJ2-3; a weak D match, TRBD2 (5 bases). This CDR3 is built from 15 residues. The V gene lost 6 bases and the J gene lost 0 bases, with 13 bases spanning the gap. Germline V gene sequence: CDR1 MNHEY, CDR2 SVGAGI. This CDR3 is CASSRPGDSTDTQYF. CDR3 sequence (DNA): TGTGCCAGCAGCCGTCCCGGGGATAGCACAGATACGCAGTATTTT.

The CDR3 loop reads CASSPRRGGTGELFF. The CDR3 bases are TGTGCCAGCAGCCCCCGAAGGGGTGGGACCGGGGAGCTGTTTTTT. J is TRBJ2-2 and V is TRBV7-2, with a tentative D call TRBD1 (5 bases). CDR1 SGHTA and CDR2 FQGNSA come from the germline V gene. The CDR3 runs 15 residues. Trimming stripped 5 bases from V and 5 bases from J, with 15 bases between. The variable domain in full, with the rest retrieved from reference TRBV7-2 and TRBJ2-2, is GAGVSQSPSNKVTEKGKDVELRCDPISGHTALYWYRQSLGQGLEFLIYFQGNSAPDKSGLPSDRFSAERTGGSVSTLTIQRTQQEDSAVYLCASSPRRGGTGELFFGEGSRLTVL.